This TCR beta chain was observed in a study of blood T cell repertoires in COVID-19. The J segment lost 7 bases and the V segment lost 5 bases, leaving 10 bases of the junction unmatched. The CDR3 sequence is 14 residues long. Germline lookup yields CDR1 SGHRS and CDR2 YFSETQ. In the authors' methods: Counts of nucleated cells, estimated from reference gene primer amplification, were obtained. The table came from immunoSEQ multiplex PCR; TCRdb's copy has only in-frame clones and leaves some out. Clone size and the V and J calls come from that table; the DNA yielded D and trimming. The sample has 150,000 to 200,000 clones, about nine tenths seen once.

The specimen was peripheral blood. V is TRBV5-1 and J is TRBJ2-3; 7 bases map to TRBD1. The receptor was isolated from a man younger than 30 with acute or convalescent COVID-19. CDR3 DNA: TGCGCCAGCAGAGGGGACAGAGTACCATATACGCAGTATTTT. Translated, it gives CASRGDRVPYTQYF.